Detailed here is one TCR beta chain. Its antigen is as yet unknown. The source of the sample is a study of identical twins. Findings and limits, study-wide: Abundant cord blood beta clonotypes carried fewer insertions; memory repertoires showed none.

The germline V gene encodes CDR1 MNHEY and CDR2 SVGAGI. The length of the CDR3 is 15 residues. The V end lost 0 bases, the J end lost 4 bases, and 10 bases lay between the germline ends. TCRdb analysed the 5' RACE reads with MiXCR anew, one entry per CDR3 protein. The sample lists 350,000 to 600,000 distinct CDR3 sequences, 14% occurring once. These sequences were also reported in another study, on yellow fever vaccine responses in identical twins. That source reports: The authors reported partly convergent, partly personalized vaccine responses in identical twins.

The chain links TRBV6-5 to TRBJ2-1, with D unclear. This sequence originates from a young woman in good health. Sequencing input: CD4+ T cells sorted from blood. The CDR3 spells CASSYSEGRYNEQFF. The CDR3 nucleotides are TGTGCCAGCAGTTACTCAGAAGGACGGTACAATGAGCAGTTCTTC.